The sequence of this T cell receptor beta chain was determined in a study of CD8+ T cells in alopecia areata. Notes on the study in general: Higher clonality than in normal scalp was seen in lesional scalp, especially alopecia totalis/universalis.

Extracted from the samples, RNA was reverse transcribed into cDNA to serve as the sequencing template. The data were produced by immunoSEQ multiplex PCR, yet TCRdb's version contains in-frame clones alone and is incomplete. The sample carries about 140,000 clones, around 51% recorded once. Comments on this clone: Its antigen remains unknown.

The specimen comprised CD4+ T cells sorted from blood, sampled at week 0. The origin of this receptor is a human donor with alopecia areata.

CDR3 coding DNA: TGTGCCTCGGGGGCGCGGGAGAGGTTGGTCATTCAGTACTTC. Its translation: CASGARERLVIQYF. V and J are TRBV28 and TRBJ2-4, with D maybe TRBD2 (7 bases). The germline CDR1 and CDR2 sequences are MDHEN and SYDVKM. The CDR3 totals 14 residues. Trimming took 11 bases from V and 9 from J, leaving 23 bases between them.